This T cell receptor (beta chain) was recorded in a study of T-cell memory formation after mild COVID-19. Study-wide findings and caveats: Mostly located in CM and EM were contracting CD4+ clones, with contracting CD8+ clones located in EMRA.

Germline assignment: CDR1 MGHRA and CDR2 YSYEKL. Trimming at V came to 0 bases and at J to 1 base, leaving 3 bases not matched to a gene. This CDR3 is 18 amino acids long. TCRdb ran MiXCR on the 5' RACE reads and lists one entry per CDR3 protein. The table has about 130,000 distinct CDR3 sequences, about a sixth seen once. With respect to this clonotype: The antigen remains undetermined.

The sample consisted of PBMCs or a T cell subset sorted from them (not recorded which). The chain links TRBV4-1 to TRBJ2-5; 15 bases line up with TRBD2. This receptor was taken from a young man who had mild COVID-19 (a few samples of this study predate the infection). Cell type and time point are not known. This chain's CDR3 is CASSQDRGLAGGQETQYF. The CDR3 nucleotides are TGCGCCAGCAGCCAAGATAGGGGACTAGCGGGGGGCCAAGAGACCCAGTACTTC.